The clone carrying this TCR beta chain was observed at least ten times. The data were obtained in a study of T cells after yellow fever vaccination. Template-switching 5'RACE yielded the TCR cDNA; a universal primer site and UMIs were added in the process. MiXCR, applied by TCRdb to the 5' RACE reads, yields one record per CDR3 protein. This sample carries about 73,000 distinct CDR3 sequences, just under 8% of them seen once, and the ten largest clones take 41%. Trimming took 5 bases from V and 6 from J, leaving 15 bases between them. Germline lookup yields CDR1 SEHNR and CDR2 FQNEAQ (reference sequence). This CDR3 contains 14 residues.

The specimen was CD8+ T cells sorted from PBMCs, collected on the day of the yellow fever booster vaccination. This receptor was taken from a man in his thirties or forties who received the YFV17D yellow fever vaccine. The chain combines TRBV7-9 with TRBJ2-3; either TRBD1 or TRBD2 may fit D (6 bases each). Here the CDR3 reads CASSTPTGRDTQYF. CDR3 coding DNA: TGTGCCAGCAGCACCCCCACAGGGAGGGATACGCAGTATTTT.